The sequence of this TCR beta chain was determined in a study of T cells after yellow fever vaccination. TCRdb reprocessed the 5' RACE reads with MiXCR, giving one entry per CDR3 protein. This sample has around 310,000 distinct CDR3 sequences; 8.7% occur once, and the top ten carry roughly 18%. Worth noting for this clonotype: The antigen remains unidentified.

V shed 5 bases and J shed 0 bases, with 14 bases lying between them. The germline gives CDR1 SEHNR, CDR2 FQNEAQ (reference sequence). The CDR3 has 17 amino acids. Study-wide findings and caveats: Overall, a small share of clonotypes was seen in both CD4 and CD8 compartments.

The source of this sequence is a man between 18 and 29 years old who received the YFV17D yellow fever vaccine. This specimen was PBMCs, taken on the day of the first yellow fever vaccination. The chain combines TRBV7-9 with TRBJ1-6; D uncertain. CDR3 DNA sequence: TGTGCCAGCAGCCCCACACGGACGAGCTCCTATAATTCACCCCTCCACTTT. It translates to CASSPTRTSSYNSPLHF.